A selection of T cell receptor beta chains follows, all from one sample in a study of follicular helper T cells after annual influenza vaccination. The assay was immunoSEQ multiplex PCR, and TCRdb's table has in-frame clones only and misses some. The sample lists more than 8,500 clones; 65% to 85% were seen once. The specimen comprised CXCR5+ CD38- circulating T follicular helper cells from blood, sampled on the day of influenza vaccination. These TCRs come from an adult who received the influenza vaccine. Both conserved end residues are part of each CDR3. D genes are given only for firm matches. Clone size is given for some rows only: seen once, a few or many times, or a class if the clone is expanded.

v_call,j_call,clone_size,d_call,cdr3_aa,cdr3_nt
TRBV6-1,TRBJ2-7,-,-,CAIRDFGWEQYF,TGTGCCATAAGGGACTTCGGTTGGGAGCAGTACTTC
TRBV12-5,TRBJ1-4,once,TRBD1,CASGSGQATNEKLFF,TGTGCTAGTGGTTCGGGACAGGCAACTAATGAAAAACTGTTTTTT
TRBV18,TRBJ1-2,-,TRBD1,CASSPQGQGSNYGYTF,TGTGCCAGCTCACCTCAAGGACAGGGATCTAACTATGGCTACACCTTC
TRBV2,TRBJ2-5,-,-,CASIRDTQETQYF,TGTGCCAGCATCCGGGACACCCAAGAGACCCAGTACTTC
TRBV27,TRBJ1-1,once,-,CASSLTSGGVGTAFF,TGTGCCAGCAGTTTAACCTCGGGGGGGGTTGGTACTGCTTTCTTT
TRBV9,TRBJ1-1,once,-,CASTPDLGRQTEAFF,TGTGCCAGCACCCCAGATTTGGGCAGACAGACTGAAGCTTTCTTT
TRBV6-1,TRBJ2-1,-,-,CASSGGSAGNYNEQFF,TGTGCCAGCAGTGGGGGCTCCGCGGGAAACTACAATGAGCAGTTCTTC
TRBV7-8,TRBJ1-1,-,-,CASSLDRPDLFKNTEAFF,TGTGCCAGCAGCTTAGACCGCCCGGATTTGTTCAAGAACACTGAAGCTTTCTTT
TRBV27,TRBJ1-1,-,TRBD1,CASSFHRGGTEAFF,TGTGCCAGCAGTTTCCACAGGGGTGGCACTGAAGCTTTCTTT
TRBV29-1,TRBJ2-5,-,TRBD2,CSVEGAGLAGTQYF,TGCAGCGTTGAAGGGGCGGGACTAGCGGGAACCCAGTACTTC
TRBV23-1,TRBJ2-1,-,TRBD2,CASTSQGLAGSLNEQFF,TGCGCCAGCACTTCCCAGGGACTAGCGGGATCCCTCAATGAGCAGTTCTTC
TRBV2,TRBJ2-6,-,-,CATSRGDGANVLTF,TGTGCCACCTCCAGGGGGGATGGGGCCAACGTCCTGACTTTC
TRBV30,TRBJ2-3,-,TRBD2,CAWRREVTDTQYF,TGTGCCTGGCGGCGGGAGGTCACAGATACGCAGTATTTT
TRBV23-1,TRBJ2-7,-,TRBD1,CASTPGQEYEQYF,TGCGCCAGCACCCCGGGACAGGAATACGAGCAGTACTTC
TRBV7-8,TRBJ2-5,once,-,CASSIRQTRSETQYF,TGTGCCAGCAGCATCCGCCAGACTAGATCGGAGACCCAGTACTTC
TRBV7-9,TRBJ2-1,-,-,CASSLVLEMKEQFF,TGTGCCAGCAGCTTAGTACTCGAAATGAAGGAGCAGTTCTTC
TRBV19,TRBJ2-7,-,-,CASSIVQGGEQYF,TGTGCCAGTAGTATTGTACAGGGTGGTGAGCAGTACTTC
TRBV28,TRBJ1-1,-,-,CASSPGLPNTEAFF,TGTGCCAGCAGTCCGGGACTTCCGAACACTGAAGCTTTCTTT
TRBV21-1,TRBJ2-3,-,-,CASSKVVWDRGTDTQYF,TGTGCCAGCAGCAAAGTAGTTTGGGACAGGGGCACAGATACGCAGTATTTT
TRBV6-5,TRBJ1-2,-,-,CASSSGWGATYGYTF,TGTGCCAGCTCATCCGGTTGGGGGGCGACCTATGGCTACACCTTC
TRBV5-4,TRBJ2-7,-,-,CASSLESSLHEQYF,TGTGCCAGCAGCTTGGAAAGTAGTCTCCACGAGCAGTACTTC
TRBV9,TRBJ1-2,-,-,CASSVAGGAGGYTF,TGTGCCAGCAGCGTAGCGGGAGGGGCAGGGGGCTACACCTTC
TRBV5-1,TRBJ2-7,few,-,CASSPWGEASYEQYF,TGCGCCAGCAGCCCATGGGGGGAAGCGTCCTACGAGCAGTACTTC
TRBV1,TRBJ2-7,-,-,CTSSQRTSYEQYF,TGCACCAGCAGCCAACGGACTAGCTACGAGCAGTACTTC
TRBV6-1,TRBJ1-1,-,-,CATASMNTEAFF,TGTGCCACCGCTTCCATGAACACTGAAGCTTTCTTT
TRBV2,TRBJ1-1,-,-,CASHNPTGGKGVTTEAFF,TGTGCCAGCCATAATCCGACAGGCGGGAAGGGCGTAACCACTGAAGCTTTCTTT
TRBV2,TRBJ1-5,-,-,CASSEWGVQPQHF,TGTGCCAGCAGTGAATGGGGAGTCCAGCCCCAGCATTTT
TRBV30,TRBJ2-3,few,-,CAWSVRGRDTQYF,TGTGCCTGGAGTGTACGGGGCCGAGATACGCAGTATTTT
TRBV7-2,TRBJ2-1,-,TRBD2,CASTLRGTTTYNEQFF,TGTGCCAGCACCCTACGGGGGACTACCACCTACAATGAGCAGTTCTTC